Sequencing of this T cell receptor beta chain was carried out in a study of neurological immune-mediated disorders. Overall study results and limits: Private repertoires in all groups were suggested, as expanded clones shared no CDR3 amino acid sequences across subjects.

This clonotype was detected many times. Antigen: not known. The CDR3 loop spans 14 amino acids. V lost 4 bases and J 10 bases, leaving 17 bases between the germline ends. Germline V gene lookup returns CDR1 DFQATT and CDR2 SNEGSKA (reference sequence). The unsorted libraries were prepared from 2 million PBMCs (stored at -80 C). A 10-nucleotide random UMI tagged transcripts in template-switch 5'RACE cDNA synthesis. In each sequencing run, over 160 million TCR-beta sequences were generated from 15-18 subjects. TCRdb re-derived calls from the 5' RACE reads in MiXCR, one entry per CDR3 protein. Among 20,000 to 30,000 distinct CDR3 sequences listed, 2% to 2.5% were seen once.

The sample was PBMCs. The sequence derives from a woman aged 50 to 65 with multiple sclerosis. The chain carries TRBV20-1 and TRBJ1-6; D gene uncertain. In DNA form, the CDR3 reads TGCAGTGCTACGAACGAAGGGTCGAGATCACCCCTCCACTTT. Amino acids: CSATNEGSRSPLHF.